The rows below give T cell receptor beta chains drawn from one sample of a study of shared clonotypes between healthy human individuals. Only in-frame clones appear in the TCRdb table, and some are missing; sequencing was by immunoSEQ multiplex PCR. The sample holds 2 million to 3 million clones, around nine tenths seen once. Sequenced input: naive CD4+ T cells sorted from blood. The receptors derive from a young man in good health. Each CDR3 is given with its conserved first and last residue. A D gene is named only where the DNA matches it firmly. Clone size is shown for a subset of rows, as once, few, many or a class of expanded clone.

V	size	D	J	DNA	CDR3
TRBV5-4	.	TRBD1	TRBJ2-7	TGTGCCAGCAGCAAGGGACAGGGGGCTGATGAGCAGTACTTC	CASSKGQGADEQYF
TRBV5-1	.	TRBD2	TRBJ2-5	TGCGCCAGCAGCTTGTTTCCTGGCGGGAGTTCGGAGACCCAGTACTTC	CASSLFPGGSSETQYF
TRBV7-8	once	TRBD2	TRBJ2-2	TGTGCCAGCAGCCTCAGGACTAGCCCTTTGGCCGGGGAGCTGTTTTTT	CASSLRTSPLAGELFF
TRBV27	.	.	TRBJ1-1	TGTGCCAGCAGTTTATCCCTACGCAGGGGAGACACTGAAGCTTTCTTT	CASSLSLRRGDTEAFF
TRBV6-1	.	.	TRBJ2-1	TGTGCCAGCAGTCGAGATGTACAGGGTTATCCTGAGCAGTTCTTC	CASSRDVQGYPEQFF
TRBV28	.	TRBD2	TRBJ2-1	TGTGCCAGCAGTACCCCGGGACTAGCGGGGGTCGCGTTCTTC	CASSTPGLAGVAFF
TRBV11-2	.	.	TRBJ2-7	TGTGCCAGCAGCTTACCCGAGAGGGGGAGCTCCTACGAGCAGTACTTC	CASSLPERGSSYEQYF
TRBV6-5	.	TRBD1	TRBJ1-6	TGTGCCAGCAGTTACTCGGACAGGGGAGGCTCACCCCTCCACTTT	CASSYSDRGGSPLHF
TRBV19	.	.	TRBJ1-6	TGTGCCAGTAGTACGGGGGGGGCTTACCTCTATAATTCACCCCTCCACTTT	CASSTGGAYLYNSPLHF
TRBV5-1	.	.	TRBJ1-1	TGCGCCAGCAGCTTGGGTAGGCAGGGTAGGACTGAAGCTTTCTTT	CASSLGRQGRTEAFF
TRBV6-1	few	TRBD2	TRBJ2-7	TGTGCCAGCTTAACTAGCGGGGCCTACGAGCAGTACTTC	CASLTSGAYEQYF
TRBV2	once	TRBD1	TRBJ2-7	TGTGCCAGCAAGGGACAGGGGGCTTCCTACGAGCAGTACTTC	CASKGQGASYEQYF
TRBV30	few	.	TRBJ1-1	TGTGCCCGTGGACGGCTGGGGACTGAAGCTTTCTTT	CARGRLGTEAFF
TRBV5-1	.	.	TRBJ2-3	TGCGCCAGCTCGGACCCTAGCACAGATACGCAGTATTTT	CASSDPSTDTQYF
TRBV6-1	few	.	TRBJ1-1	TGTGCCAGCAGTGACGAACAGGGAGGGAACGGTTTTGCTTTCTTT	CASSDEQGGNGFAFF
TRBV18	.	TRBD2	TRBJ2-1	TGTGCCAGCTCACCTTCGGGGGGGGCCCGGCACAATGAGCAGTTCTTC	CASSPSGGARHNEQFF
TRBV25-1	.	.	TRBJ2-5	TGTGCCAGCAGTGAACTACAGTCTAAAGAGACCCAGTACTTC	CASSELQSKETQYF
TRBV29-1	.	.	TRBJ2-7	TGCAGCGTCGGACTGGGATCTGCGGCCGAGCAGTACTTC	CSVGLGSAAEQYF
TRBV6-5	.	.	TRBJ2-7	TGTGCCAGCAGTTACTCAGGCCGAGGCTACGAGCAGTACTTC	CASSYSGRGYEQYF
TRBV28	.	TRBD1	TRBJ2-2	TGTGCCAGCAGGAAATCGGGACAGTCTAACACCGGGGAGCTGTTTTTT	CASRKSGQSNTGELFF
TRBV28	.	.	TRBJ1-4	TGTGCCAGCACCCTGGGGGATGGGGTTTTCGAACTGTTTTTT	CASTLGDGVFELFF